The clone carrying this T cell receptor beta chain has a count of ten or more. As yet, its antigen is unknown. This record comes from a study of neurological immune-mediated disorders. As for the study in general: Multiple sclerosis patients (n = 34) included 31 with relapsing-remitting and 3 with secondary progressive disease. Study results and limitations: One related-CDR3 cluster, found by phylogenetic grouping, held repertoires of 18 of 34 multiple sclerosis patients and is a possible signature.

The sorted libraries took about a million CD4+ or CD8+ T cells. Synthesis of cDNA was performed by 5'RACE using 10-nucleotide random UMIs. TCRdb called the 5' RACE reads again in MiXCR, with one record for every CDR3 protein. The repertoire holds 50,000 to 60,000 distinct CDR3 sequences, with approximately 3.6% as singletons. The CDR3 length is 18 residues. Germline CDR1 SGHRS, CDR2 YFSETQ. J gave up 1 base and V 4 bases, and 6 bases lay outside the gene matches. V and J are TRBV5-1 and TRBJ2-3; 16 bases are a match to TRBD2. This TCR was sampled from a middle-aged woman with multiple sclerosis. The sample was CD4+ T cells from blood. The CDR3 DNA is TGCGCCAGCAGCGCCGGAGGGACTAGCGGGGGGGGCACAGATACGCAGTATTTT. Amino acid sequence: CASSAGGTSGGGTDTQYF.